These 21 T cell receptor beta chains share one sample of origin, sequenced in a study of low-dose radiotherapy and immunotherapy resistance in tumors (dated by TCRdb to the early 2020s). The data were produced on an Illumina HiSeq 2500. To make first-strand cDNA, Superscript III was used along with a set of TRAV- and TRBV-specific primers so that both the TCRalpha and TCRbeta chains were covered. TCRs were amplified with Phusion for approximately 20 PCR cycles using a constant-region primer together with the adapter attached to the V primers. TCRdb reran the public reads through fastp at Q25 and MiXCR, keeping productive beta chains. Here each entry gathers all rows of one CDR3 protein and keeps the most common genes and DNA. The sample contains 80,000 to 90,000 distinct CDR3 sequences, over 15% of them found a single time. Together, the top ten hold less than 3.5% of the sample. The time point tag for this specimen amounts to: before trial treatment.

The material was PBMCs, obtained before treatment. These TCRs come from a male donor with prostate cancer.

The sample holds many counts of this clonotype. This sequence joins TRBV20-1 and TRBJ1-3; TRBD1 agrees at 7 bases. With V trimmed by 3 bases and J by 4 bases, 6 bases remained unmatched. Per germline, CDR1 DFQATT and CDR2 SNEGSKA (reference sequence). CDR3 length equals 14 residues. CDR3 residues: CSARPGQQGNTIYF. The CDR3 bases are TGCAGTGCTAGGCCGGGACAGCAGGGAAACACCATATATTTT.

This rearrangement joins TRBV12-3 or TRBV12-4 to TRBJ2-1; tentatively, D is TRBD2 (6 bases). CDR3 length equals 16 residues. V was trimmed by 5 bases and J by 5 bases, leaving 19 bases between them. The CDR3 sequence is CASSPGGTREHNEQFF. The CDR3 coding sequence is TGTGCCAGCAGTCCGGGTGGGACCCGGGAGCACAATGAGCAGTTCTTC.

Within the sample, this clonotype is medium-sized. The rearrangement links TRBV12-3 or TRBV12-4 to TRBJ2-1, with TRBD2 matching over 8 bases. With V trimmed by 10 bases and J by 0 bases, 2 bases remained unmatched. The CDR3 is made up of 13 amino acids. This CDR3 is CAISGSSYNEQFF. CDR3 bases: TGTGCCATAAGCGGGAGCTCCTACAATGAGCAGTTCTTC.

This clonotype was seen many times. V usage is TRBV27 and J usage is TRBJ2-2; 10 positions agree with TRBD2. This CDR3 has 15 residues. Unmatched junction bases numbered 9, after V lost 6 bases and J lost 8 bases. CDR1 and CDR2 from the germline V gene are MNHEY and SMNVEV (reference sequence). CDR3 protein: CASRPLAGKRGELFF. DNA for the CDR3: TGTGCCAGCAGGCCACTAGCGGGGAAGCGTGGGGAGCTGTTTTTT.

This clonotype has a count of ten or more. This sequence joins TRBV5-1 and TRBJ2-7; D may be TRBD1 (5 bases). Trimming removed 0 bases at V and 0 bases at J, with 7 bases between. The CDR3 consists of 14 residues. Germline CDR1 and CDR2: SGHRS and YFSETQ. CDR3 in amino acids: CASSLEGVSYEQYF. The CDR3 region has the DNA TGCGCCAGCAGCTTGGAAGGGGTCTCCTACGAGCAGTACTTC.

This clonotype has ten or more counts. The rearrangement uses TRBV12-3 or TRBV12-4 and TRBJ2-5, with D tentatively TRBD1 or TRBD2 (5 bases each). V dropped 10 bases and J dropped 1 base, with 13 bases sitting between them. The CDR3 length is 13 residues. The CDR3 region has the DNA TGTGCCACTTCCGGGACCGCCCAAGAGACCCAGTACTTC. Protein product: CATSGTAQETQYF.

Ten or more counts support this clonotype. CDR3 protein: CASSFFQGNYGYTF. As DNA, the CDR3 is TGTGCCAGCAGCTTTTTTCAGGGCAACTATGGCTACACCTTC. The gene calls are TRBV2 and TRBJ1-2, with D perhaps TRBD1 (5 bases). The CDR3 runs 14 residues. CDR1 and CDR2 from the germline V gene are SNHLY and FYNNEI. V lost 6 bases and J lost 2, with 13 bases in between.

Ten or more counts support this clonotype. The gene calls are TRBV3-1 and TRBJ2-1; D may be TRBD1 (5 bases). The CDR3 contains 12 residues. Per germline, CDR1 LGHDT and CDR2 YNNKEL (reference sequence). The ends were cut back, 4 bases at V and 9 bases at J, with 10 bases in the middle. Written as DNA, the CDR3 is TGTGCCAGCAGCCTGAATAGGGGTGAGCAGTTCTTC. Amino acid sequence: CASSLNRGEQFF.

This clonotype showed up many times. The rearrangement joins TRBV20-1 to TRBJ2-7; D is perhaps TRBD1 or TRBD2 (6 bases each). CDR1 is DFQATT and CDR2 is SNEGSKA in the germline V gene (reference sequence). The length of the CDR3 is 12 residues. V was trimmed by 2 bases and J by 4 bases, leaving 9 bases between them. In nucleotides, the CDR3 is TGCAGTGCTAGAAGGGGGGAATACGAGCAGTACTTC. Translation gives CSARRGEYEQYF.

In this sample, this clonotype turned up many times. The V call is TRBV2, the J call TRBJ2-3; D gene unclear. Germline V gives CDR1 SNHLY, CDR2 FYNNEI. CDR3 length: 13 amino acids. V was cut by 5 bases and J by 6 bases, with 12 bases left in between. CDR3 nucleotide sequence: TGTGCCAGCAGTCTCGCCTCCCGGGATACGCAGTATTTT. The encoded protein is CASSLASRDTQYF.

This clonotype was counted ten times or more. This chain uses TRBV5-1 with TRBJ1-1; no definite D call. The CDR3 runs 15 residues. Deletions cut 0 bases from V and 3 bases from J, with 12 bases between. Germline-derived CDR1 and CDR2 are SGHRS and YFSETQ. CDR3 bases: TGCGCCAGCAGCTTGGGGGTTTCAATGGACACTGAAGCTTTCTTT. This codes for CASSLGVSMDTEAFF.

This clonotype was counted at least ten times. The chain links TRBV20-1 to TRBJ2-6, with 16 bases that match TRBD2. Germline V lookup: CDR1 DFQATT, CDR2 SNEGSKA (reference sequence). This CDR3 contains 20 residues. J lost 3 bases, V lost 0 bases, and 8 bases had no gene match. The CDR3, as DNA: TGCAGTGCTAGAGATCTGTCGGGACTAGCGGGGGGGCGTGGGGCCAACGTCCTGACTTTC. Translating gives CSARDLSGLAGGRGANVLTF.

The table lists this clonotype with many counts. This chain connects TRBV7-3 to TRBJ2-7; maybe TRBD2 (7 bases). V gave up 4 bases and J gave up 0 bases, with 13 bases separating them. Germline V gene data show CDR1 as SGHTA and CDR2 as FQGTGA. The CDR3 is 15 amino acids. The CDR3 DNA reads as TGTGCCAGCAGCTACCTGGGGGGGGCCTCCTACGAGCAGTACTTC. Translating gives CASSYLGGASYEQYF.

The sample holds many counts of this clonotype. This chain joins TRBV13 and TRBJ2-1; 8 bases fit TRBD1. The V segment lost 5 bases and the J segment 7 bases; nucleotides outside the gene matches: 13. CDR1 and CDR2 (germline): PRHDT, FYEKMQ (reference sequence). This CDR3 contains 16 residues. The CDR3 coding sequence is TGTGCCAGCAGCCACCGGGACAGGAGCCCACAGAATGAGCAGTTCTTC. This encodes CASSHRDRSPQNEQFF.

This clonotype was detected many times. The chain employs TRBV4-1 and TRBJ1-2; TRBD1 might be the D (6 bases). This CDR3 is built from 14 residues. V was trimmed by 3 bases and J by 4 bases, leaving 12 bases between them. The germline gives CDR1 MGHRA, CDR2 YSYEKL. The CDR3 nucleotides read TGCGCCAGCAGCCAGCCTTTACAGGGCTATGGCTACACCTTC. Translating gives CASSQPLQGYGYTF.

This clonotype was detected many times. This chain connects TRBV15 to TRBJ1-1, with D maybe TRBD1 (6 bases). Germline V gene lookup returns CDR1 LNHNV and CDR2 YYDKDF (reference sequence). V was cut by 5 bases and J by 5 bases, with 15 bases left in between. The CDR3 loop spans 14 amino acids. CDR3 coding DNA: TGTGCCACCAGCGCAGGGGCTCCCCGAACTGAAGCTTTCTTT. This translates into CATSAGAPRTEAFF. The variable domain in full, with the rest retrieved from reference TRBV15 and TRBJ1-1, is DAMVIQNPRYQVTQFGKPVTLSCSQTLNHNVMYWYQQKSSQAPKLLFHYYDKDFNNEADTPDNFQSRRPNTSFCFLDIRSPGLGDTAMYLCATSAGAPRTEAFFGQGTRLTVV.

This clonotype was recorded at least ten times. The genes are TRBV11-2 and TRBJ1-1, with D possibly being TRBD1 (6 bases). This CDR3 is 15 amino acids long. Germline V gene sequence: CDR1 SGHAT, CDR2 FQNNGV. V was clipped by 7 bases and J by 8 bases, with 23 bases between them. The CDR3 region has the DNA TGTGCCAGCACCGTACAACTGGGGACCGGGGGCGAAGCTTTCTTT. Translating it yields CASTVQLGTGGEAFF. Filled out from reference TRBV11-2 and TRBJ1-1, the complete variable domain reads EAGVAQSPRYKIIEKRQSVAFWCNPISGHATLYWYQQILGQGPKLLIQFQNNGVVDDSQLPKDRFSAERLKGVDSTLKIQPAKLEDSAVYLCASTVQLGTGGEAFFGQGTRLTVV.

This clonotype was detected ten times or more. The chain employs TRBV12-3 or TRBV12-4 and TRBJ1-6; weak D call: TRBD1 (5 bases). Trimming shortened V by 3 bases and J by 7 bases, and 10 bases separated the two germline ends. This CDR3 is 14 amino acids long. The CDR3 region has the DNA TGTGCCAGCAGTTTTCAGGGTCCCAATTCACCCCTCCACTTT. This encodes CASSFQGPNSPLHF.

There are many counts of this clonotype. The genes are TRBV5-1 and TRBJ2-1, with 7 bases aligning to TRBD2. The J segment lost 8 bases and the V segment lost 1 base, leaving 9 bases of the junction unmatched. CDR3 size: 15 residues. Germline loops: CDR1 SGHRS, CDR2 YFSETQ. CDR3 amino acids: CASSLSPTSVDEQFF. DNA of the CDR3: TGCGCCAGCAGCTTGTCCCCCACTAGCGTAGATGAGCAGTTCTTC.

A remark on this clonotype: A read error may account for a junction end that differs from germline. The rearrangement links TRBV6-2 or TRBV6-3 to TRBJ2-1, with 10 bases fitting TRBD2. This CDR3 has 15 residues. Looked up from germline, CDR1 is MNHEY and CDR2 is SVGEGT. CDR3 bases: TGTGCCGGCAGGGGAGCGGGGGGGCTGGGCAATGAGCAGTTCTTC. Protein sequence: CAGRGAGGLGNEQFF.

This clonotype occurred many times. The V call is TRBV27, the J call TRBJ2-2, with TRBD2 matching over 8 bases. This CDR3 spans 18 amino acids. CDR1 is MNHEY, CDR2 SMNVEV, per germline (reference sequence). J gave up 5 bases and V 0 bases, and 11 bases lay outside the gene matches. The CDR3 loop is CASSLSISLAGKTGELFF. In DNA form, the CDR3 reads TGTGCCAGCAGTTTATCGATTTCCCTAGCGGGTAAAACCGGGGAGCTGTTTTTT.